A single sample is the source of the 9 T cell receptor beta chains below, sequenced in a study of blood T cell repertoires in COVID-19. Using immunoSEQ multiplex PCR, the repertoire was profiled, and TCRdb retains in-frame clones only, with some absent. The repertoire holds about 200,000 clones, with about nine tenths as singletons. Sequenced: peripheral blood. Receptors originate from a woman between 65 and 79 years old with acute or convalescent COVID-19.

V and J are TRBV5-4 and TRBJ2-1, with 8 bases fitting TRBD2. The V segment lost 1 base and the J segment 1 base; nucleotides outside the gene matches: 1. The CDR3 contains 15 residues. Germline V CDR1 and CDR2: SGHNT, YYREEE (reference sequence). The CDR3 sequence is CASSLTSGSYNEQFF. CDR3 nucleotides: TGTGCCAGCAGCTTGACTAGCGGATCCTACAATGAGCAGTTCTTC.

The CDR3 sequence: CASSLAFRGGPRGSYEQYF. CDR3 sequence (DNA): TGTGCCAGCAGCTTAGCCTTCCGGGGGGGGCCACGAGGCTCCTACGAGCAGTACTTC. The chain has TRBV11-2 and TRBJ2-7, with 8 bases matching TRBD2. The V segment lost 1 base and the J segment 0 bases; nucleotides outside the gene matches: 14. Germline CDR1 reads SGHAT; CDR2 reads FQNNGV. CDR3 length equals 19 residues.

This chain connects TRBV18 to TRBJ1-1, with D possibly matching TRBD1 (5 bases). Between the trimmed V and J ends, which lost 2 bases and 1 base, there was a span of 8 bases. Germline V gives CDR1 KGHSH, CDR2 LQKENI. This CDR3 spans 14 amino acids. The CDR3 bases are TGTGCCAGCTCACCAATGGACAAGAACACTGAAGCTTTCTTT. Encoded protein: CASSPMDKNTEAFF.

V is TRBV5-1 and J is TRBJ2-5, with 12 nucleotides matching TRBD2. V trimming: 0 bases; J trimming: 2 bases; junction bases outside the gene matches: 2. The CDR3 has 16 amino acids. Germline CDR1 and CDR2: SGHRS and YFSETQ. The CDR3 DNA reads as TGCGCCAGCAGCTTGGGTGGACTAGCGGGGCAAGAGACCCAGTACTTC. It yields the protein CASSLGGLAGQETQYF.

The CDR3 sequence is CASSLDGTMNTEAFF. For the CDR3, the DNA is TGTGCCAGCAGCTTAGATGGGACAATGAACACTGAAGCTTTCTTT. The chain links TRBV11-3 to TRBJ1-1; maybe TRBD1 (6 bases). Germline values: CDR1 SGHNT, CDR2 YENEEA. The CDR3 contains 15 residues. V was shortened by 0 bases and J by 0 bases, with 8 bases between the two germline ends.

V and J are TRBV7-2 and TRBJ2-3; D possibly corresponds to TRBD2 (5 bases). CDR3 length: 16 amino acids. V was shortened by 5 bases and J by 0 bases, with 15 bases between the two germline ends. The V gene's germline CDR1 is SGHTA and CDR2 FQGNSA. The CDR3 loop is CASSALALTSTDTQYF. CDR3 coding DNA: TGTGCCAGCAGCGCCCTAGCACTTACTAGCACAGATACGCAGTATTTT.

The rearrangement links TRBV5-1 to TRBJ2-5; D gene ambiguous. CDR1 SGHRS and CDR2 YFSETQ come from the germline V gene. The CDR3 is 15 amino acids. V lost 1 base and J lost 5, with 15 bases in between. The DNA of the CDR3 is TGCGCCAGCAGCTTGAACACGCCCACGCGGGAGACCCAGTACTTC. Translating it yields CASSLNTPTRETQYF.

The chain has TRBV5-6 and TRBJ2-7, with 7 bases matching TRBD1. The trim removed 4 bases at V and 6 bases at J, leaving 13 bases unmatched. CDR1 SGHDT and CDR2 YYEEEE come from the germline V gene. The CDR3 loop spans 15 amino acids. CDR3 loop: CASSTRQGLTSEQYF. The CDR3 DNA sequence: TGTGCCAGCAGCACCCGACAGGGCCTTACCTCCGAGCAGTACTTC.

The rearrangement joins TRBV5-1 to TRBJ2-5; 9 bases are shared with TRBD2. With V trimmed by 4 bases and J by 4 bases, 5 bases remained unmatched. Germline V gene sequence: CDR1 SGHRS, CDR2 YFSETQ. This CDR3 region has 14 residues. The CDR3 coding sequence is TGCGCCAGCAGCCGACTAGCGGAGTTAGAGACCCAGTACTTC. This sequence encodes CASSRLAELETQYF.